This passage covers 14 T cell receptor beta chains from one sample sequenced in a study of shared clonotypes between healthy human individuals. Produced via immunoSEQ multiplex PCR; TCRdb's table is partial and in-frame only. Seen here are about 1,500,000 clones, 96% observed once, and the top ten hold approximately 1.1%. Sequenced input: naive CD4+ T cells sorted from blood. The subset was: CD45RA+ positively selected. The source of these receptors is a man aged 30-40 years in good health.

The rearrangement uses TRBV7-2 and TRBJ1-2, with D possibly matching TRBD1 (6 bases). Germline V gene sequence: CDR1 SGHTA, CDR2 FQGNSA. CDR3 length: 16 residues. Trimming removed 5 bases at V and 3 bases at J, with 19 bases between. The CDR3 bases are TGTGCCAGCAGCCACTCCCGGGACACACTTGACTATGGCTACACCTTC. Its protein is CASSHSRDTLDYGYTF.

The genes are TRBV7-8 and TRBJ1-2; D is unclear. The CDR3 sequence is 13 residues long. From germline, CDR1 is SGHVS and CDR2 FQNEAQ. Trimming removed 4 bases from V and 7 bases from J, with 13 bases in between. CDR3 bases: TGTGCCAGCAGCTACGATGGGTTCGGTGGCTACACCTTC. Encoded protein: CASSYDGFGGYTF.

This clone was seen only a few times. The chain couples TRBV2 to TRBJ1-2, with 8 bases fitting TRBD1. This CDR3 spans 13 amino acids. Germline values: CDR1 SNHLY, CDR2 FYNNEI. Trimming took 8 bases from V and 4 from J; bases not matched to a gene: 6. The CDR3 spells CASQGQESYGYTF. The CDR3 DNA follows: TGTGCCAGCCAGGGACAGGAGAGCTATGGCTACACCTTC.

Turning to this clone: At the DNA level, this CDR3 is encoded by other sequences in the same sample as well. This chain joins TRBV7-6 and TRBJ2-7; tentatively, D is TRBD2 (6 bases). V was shortened by 2 bases and J by 4 bases, with 9 bases between the two germline ends. Germline CDR1 and CDR2: SGHVS and FNYEAQ. There are 13 residues in the CDR3. In DNA form, the CDR3 reads TGTGCCAGCAGCTTATCGGGAGTTTACGAGCAGTACTTC. Protein product: CASSLSGVYEQYF.

This rearrangement joins TRBV5-1 to TRBJ2-1; D not certain. The V end was cut by 0 bases, the J end by 5 bases, with 6 bases between. The CDR3 covers 13 residues. Germline V gene data show CDR1 as SGHRS and CDR2 as YFSETQ. The CDR3 region has the DNA TGCGCCAGCAGCTTGGGGATCAACAATGAGCAGTTCTTC. Protein sequence: CASSLGINNEQFF.

Of note for this clone: The same CDR3 also results from other DNA sequences found in this sample. The chain is built from TRBV2 and TRBJ2-1; 11 bases match TRBD2. This CDR3 comprises 14 residues. V was clipped by 6 bases and J by 3 bases; unmatched bases: 1. Germline values: CDR1 SNHLY, CDR2 FYNNEI. CDR3 sequence (DNA): TGTGCCAGCAGAGGACTAGCGGGCTACAATGAGCAGTTCTTC. Translation gives CASRGLAGYNEQFF.

Regarding this clone: The same CDR3 can be traced to other DNA sequences in this sample. This chain connects TRBV19 to TRBJ2-1, with D possibly called TRBD1 or TRBD2 (5 bases each). Germline values: CDR1 LNHDA, CDR2 SQIVND (reference sequence). With 3 bases removed from V and 0 bases from J, the gap between germline ends came to 9 bases. CDR3 size: 15 residues. The CDR3 loop is CASSMGESSYNEQFF. DNA of the CDR3: TGTGCCAGTAGTATGGGGGAGAGCTCCTACAATGAGCAGTTCTTC.

V and J are TRBV27 and TRBJ2-3; the D gene is possibly TRBD2 (5 bases). This CDR3 region has 16 residues. V was clipped by 6 bases and J by 0 bases, with 16 bases between them. The germline gives CDR1 MNHEY, CDR2 SMNVEV (reference sequence). The CDR3 region is CASRFKVGRSTDTQYF. The DNA of the CDR3 is TGTGCCAGCAGATTCAAAGTAGGGAGAAGCACAGATACGCAGTATTTT.

The chain's CDR3 is CASSVGGSGRPYEQYF. CDR3 bases: TGTGCCAGCAGCGTAGGAGGGAGCGGAAGACCCTACGAGCAGTACTTC. The chain uses TRBV9 and TRBJ2-7; D may be TRBD2 (5 bases). CDR1 and CDR2 (germline): SGDLS, YYNGEE. The V end lost 0 bases, the J end lost 2 bases, and 15 bases lay between the germline ends. This CDR3 spans 16 amino acids. The full variable domain, its missing parts supplied by reference TRBV9 and TRBJ2-7, is DSGVTQTPKHLITATGQRVTLRCSPRSGDLSVYWYQQSLDQGLQFLIQYYNGEERAKGNILERFSAQQFPDLHSELNLSSLELGDSALYFCASSVGGSGRPYEQYFGPGTRLTVT.

This clone was seen once. The gene calls are TRBV28 and TRBJ2-7; D possibly uses TRBD1 or TRBD2 (5 bases each). V was shortened by 10 bases and J by 11 bases, with 21 bases between the two germline ends. Per the germline V gene, CDR1 is MDHEN and CDR2 is SYDVKM. This CDR3 is built from 12 residues. CDR3 amino acids: CATRDGLVGKYF. The DNA for the CDR3 is TGTGCCACACGGGACGGCCTTGTAGGGAAGTACTTC.

The V gene is TRBV28, the J gene TRBJ1-3, with D possibly TRBD1 on 5 matching bases. CDR1 and CDR2 (germline): MDHEN, SYDVKM. V dropped 6 bases and J dropped 1 base, with 16 bases sitting between them. This CDR3 region has 16 residues. CDR3 sequence reads: CASSPPRGDSGNTIYF. For the CDR3, the DNA is TGTGCCAGCAGCCCCCCGAGGGGCGATTCTGGAAACACCATATATTTT.

The rearrangement joins TRBV7-6 to TRBJ2-1, with D maybe TRBD2 (7 bases). Germline V gene lookup returns CDR1 SGHVS and CDR2 FNYEAQ. The CDR3 sequence is 17 residues long. Trimming cost V 5 bases and J 6 bases, with 23 bases left between them. The CDR3 bases are TGTGCCAGCAGCGGTTGGACTGGCGGGGGCCCCGGCAATGAGCAGTTCTTC. It yields the protein CASSGWTGGGPGNEQFF.

This chain links TRBV10-1 with TRBJ1-1; no clear D. Germline V gene sequence: CDR1 WNHNN, CDR2 SYGVQD (reference sequence). Trimming removed 0 bases at V and 1 base at J, with 6 bases between. This CDR3 has 14 amino acids. In DNA form, the CDR3 reads TGCGCCAGCAGTGAGTCGCCAGAGAACACTGAAGCTTTCTTT. It yields the protein CASSESPENTEAFF.

V is TRBV11-2 and J is TRBJ1-1, with unresolved D. The CDR3 has 13 residues. Trimming cost V 3 bases and J 5 bases, with 10 bases left between them. From germline, CDR1 is SGHAT and CDR2 FQNNGV. DNA for the CDR3: TGTGCCAGCAGCTTGGGTTTGGGGACTGAAGCTTTCTTT. This encodes CASSLGLGTEAFF.